Each of the 25 T cell receptor beta chains below was sequenced from the same sample in a study of identical twins. Each CDR3 protein gets one entry after TCRdb re-called the 5' RACE reads with MiXCR. The sample lists around 680,000 distinct CDR3 sequences; under 9% were seen once. This same sample was also part of a study on yellow fever vaccine responses in identical twins.

Input material: PBMCs. These receptor sequences come from a woman between 18 and 30 years old in good health.

This chain uses TRBV4-3 with TRBJ2-3, with a possible D match to TRBD2 (5 bases). The germline V gene has CDR1 LGHNA and CDR2 YSLEER. The CDR3 loop spans 17 amino acids. The V end lost 0 bases, the J end lost 1 base, and 14 bases lay between the germline ends. In nucleotides, the CDR3 is TGCGCCAGCAGCCAAGAGGAGGAGCTTGACGGCACAGATACGCAGTATTTT. This translates into CASSQEEELDGTDTQYF.

This clonotype has just a few counts. V gene TRBV7-9 combines with J gene TRBJ2-1; perhaps TRBD2 as D (6 bases). V dropped 5 bases and J dropped 4 bases, with 15 bases sitting between them. The germline gives CDR1 SEHNR, CDR2 FQNEAQ (reference sequence). The CDR3 is made up of 15 amino acids. This CDR3 is CASSPGSGGYNEQFF. For the CDR3, the DNA is TGTGCCAGCAGCCCCGGTAGCGGAGGATACAATGAGCAGTTCTTC.

This clonotype was seen ten or more times. The CDR3 protein is CASSSGTGTTGELFF. The CDR3 region has the DNA TGTGCCAGCTCATCAGGGACAGGGACCACCGGGGAGCTGTTTTTT. V is TRBV18 and J is TRBJ2-2; 9 nucleotides align to TRBD1. The V gene end was trimmed by 5 bases and the J gene end by 4 bases; junction bases not matched to a gene: 5. The CDR3 is 15 residues long. Germline CDR1 and CDR2: KGHSH and LQKENI.

This clonotype occurred many times. The chain carries TRBV12-3 or TRBV12-4 and TRBJ2-3; no firm D call. The CDR3 consists of 12 residues. V was shortened by 7 bases and J by 2 bases, with 7 bases between the two germline ends. CDR3 region: CASTLNTDTQYF. For the CDR3, the DNA is TGTGCCAGCACCCTTAACACAGATACGCAGTATTTT.

This clonotype was observed a few times. The chain couples TRBV12-3 or TRBV12-4 to TRBJ1-6, with TRBD1 identical over 7 bases. This CDR3 has 13 residues. Trimming at V came to 6 bases and at J to 8 bases, leaving 4 bases not matched to a gene. The CDR3 loop is CASRLGTDSPLHF. The CDR3 region has the DNA TGTGCCAGCAGGCTTGGGACAGATTCACCCCTCCACTTT.

This clonotype was seen more than once but under ten times. V usage is TRBV11-2 and J usage is TRBJ2-5; D is undetermined. This CDR3 has 16 amino acids. Germline CDR1 is SGHAT and CDR2 is FQNNGV. Trimming removed 1 base from V and 0 bases from J, with 12 bases in between. The CDR3 nucleotides read TGTGCCAGCAGCTTAGGGCAGAATAATAACCAAGAGACCCAGTACTTC. Its translation: CASSLGQNNNQETQYF. Together with reference TRBV11-2 and TRBJ2-5, the CDR3 gives the full variable domain: EAGVAQSPRYKIIEKRQSVAFWCNPISGHATLYWYQQILGQGPKLLIQFQNNGVVDDSQLPKDRFSAERLKGVDSTLKIQPAKLEDSAVYLCASSLGQNNNQETQYFGPGTRLLVL.

This clonotype was recorded a few times. The chain carries TRBV12-5 and TRBJ2-5, with D perhaps matching TRBD1 or TRBD2 (5 bases each). The CDR3 spans 13 residues. Germline CDR1 reads LGHNT; CDR2 reads FRNRAP. Trimming took 4 bases from V and 6 from J, leaving 12 bases between them. The CDR3 sequence is CASGSDRGQTQYF. The CDR3 DNA reads as TGTGCTAGTGGTTCAGACCGGGGACAGACCCAGTACTTC.

The chain carries TRBV4-3 and TRBJ2-7; unclear D gene. The ends were cut back, 0 bases at V and 2 bases at J, with 11 bases in the middle. The germline V gene encodes CDR1 LGHNA and CDR2 YSLEER. The CDR3 covers 15 residues. The CDR3 coding sequence is TGCGCCAGCAGCCAAGATTCGCCTAGTCCCTACGAGCAGTACTTC. Protein sequence: CASSQDSPSPYEQYF.

This clonotype was detected ten times or more. The chain carries TRBV10-3 and TRBJ2-1, with 10 bases matching TRBD2. Looked up from germline, CDR1 is ENHRY and CDR2 is SYGVKD. The trim removed 4 bases at V and 6 bases at J, leaving 3 bases unmatched. The CDR3 runs 14 residues. The CDR3 sequence: CAISGAGGFNEQFF. CDR3 DNA sequence: TGTGCCATCAGTGGAGCGGGAGGGTTCAATGAGCAGTTCTTC.

This chain connects TRBV6-1 to TRBJ2-3; TRBD1 might be the D (7 bases). V lost 7 bases, J lost 1 base, and 27 bases lay in between. This CDR3 has 19 residues. Per germline, CDR1 MNHNS and CDR2 SASEGT. CDR3 sequence: CASKERFPGGRRGTDTQYF. CDR3 coding DNA: TGTGCCAGCAAAGAACGATTCCCAGGGGGGAGGAGAGGCACAGATACGCAGTATTTT.

This clonotype was counted only a few times. The V call is TRBV6-1, the J call TRBJ2-7, with 10 bases aligning to TRBD2. The CDR3 is 15 residues long. The J segment lost 3 bases and the V segment lost 6 bases, leaving 8 bases of the junction unmatched. The germline V gene encodes CDR1 MNHNS and CDR2 SASEGT. CDR3 protein: CASSAGTSAYYEQYF. The CDR3, as DNA: TGTGCCAGCAGCGCCGGGACTAGCGCTTACTACGAGCAGTACTTC.

This clonotype appeared many times. The V call is TRBV12-3 or TRBV12-4, the J call TRBJ2-5; D not resolved. This CDR3 comprises 14 residues. V lost 6 bases and J 5 bases, leaving 16 bases between the germline ends. This chain's CDR3 is CASRFAGVWETQYF. DNA for the CDR3: TGTGCCAGCAGGTTTGCTGGGGTGTGGGAGACCCAGTACTTC.

This CDR3 is CAWSRGPTNYGYTF. The CDR3 DNA sequence: TGTGCCTGGAGTCGGGGACCTACTAACTATGGCTACACCTTC. This chain connects TRBV30 to TRBJ1-2, with a weak D call TRBD1 (5 bases). Germline loops: CDR1 GTSNPN, CDR2 SVGIG (reference sequence). The V and J ends lost 2 bases and 0 bases respectively, with 10 bases between them. The CDR3 is 14 amino acids.

The chain employs TRBV15 and TRBJ2-1; the match to TRBD2 covers 11 bases. Germline assignment: CDR1 LNHNV and CDR2 YYDKDF (reference sequence). The CDR3 has 16 amino acids. J was trimmed by 7 bases and V by 5 bases; bases with no gene match: 10. This chain's CDR3 is CATSPPLAGVRNEQFF. In DNA form, the CDR3 reads TGTGCCACCAGCCCCCCACTAGCGGGAGTTAGGAATGAGCAGTTCTTC. Supplemented by reference TRBV15 and TRBJ2-1, the full variable domain reads DAMVIQNPRYQVTQFGKPVTLSCSQTLNHNVMYWYQQKSSQAPKLLFHYYDKDFNNEADTPDNFQSRRPNTSFCFLDIRSPGLGDTAMYLCATSPPLAGVRNEQFFGPGTRLTVL.

This clonotype came up a few times. J is TRBJ2-7 and V is TRBV11-2, with TRBD1 matching 7 bases. The CDR3 extends over 15 amino acids. V dropped 5 bases and J dropped 3; count of bases not matched to a gene: 10. Per the germline V gene, CDR1 is SGHAT and CDR2 is FQNNGV. CDR3 coding DNA: TGTGCCAGCAGCACCACAGGGGACAGCCTCTACGAGCAGTACTTC. Amino acid sequence: CASSTTGDSLYEQYF.

The chain combines TRBV11-2 with TRBJ2-7, with TRBD2 matching 8 bases. V shed 0 bases, J shed 3 bases, and the junction held 13 bases outside the gene matches. This CDR3 has 18 residues. The germline CDR1 and CDR2 sequences are SGHAT and FQNNGV. The CDR3 DNA reads TGTGCCAGCAGCTTAGAGGGGTGGGTTAGCGGGGCGGACTACGAGCAGTACTTC. Amino acid sequence: CASSLEGWVSGADYEQYF.

The chain combines TRBV29-1 with TRBJ2-4, with 7 bases lining up with TRBD2. Germline trimming cut 8 bases from V and 2 bases from J; bases unmatched to any gene: 12. This CDR3 has 15 residues. In germline, CDR1 is SQVTM, CDR2 ANQGSEA. CDR3 nucleotide sequence: TGCAGCACTACCAGAACCGGGAGGTCCAAAAACATTCAGTACTTC. Protein: CSTTRTGRSKNIQYF.

This clonotype was recorded a few times. The germline gene is not matched at one end of the junction; a read error may be the cause. The chain recombines TRBV7-7 with TRBJ2-7; 9 bases match TRBD1. The CDR3 totals 16 residues. Germline V lookup: CDR1 SSHAT, CDR2 FNYEAQ (reference sequence). The CDR3, as DNA: TGTGCTAGCAGCCCCCCGGGGACAGGGCTTTTTGGCGAGCAGTACTTC. Translating it yields CASSPPGTGLFGEQYF.

This clonotype was detected many times. The chain employs TRBV5-1 and TRBJ2-2; TRBD2 agrees at 9 bases. The CDR3 length is 16 residues. The ends lost 0 bases at V and 5 bases at J; junction bases unmatched: 5. Looked up from germline, CDR1 is SGHRS and CDR2 is YFSETQ. CDR3 amino acids: CASSLGSSGSTGELFF. In nucleotides, the CDR3 is TGCGCCAGCAGCTTGGGTAGTAGCGGGAGTACCGGGGAGCTGTTTTTT.

This clonotype has only a few counts. V usage is TRBV7-2 and J usage is TRBJ2-1, with TRBD2 identical over 10 bases. The germline CDR1 and CDR2 sequences are SGHTA and FQGNSA. V gave up 5 bases and J gave up 3 bases; unmatched junction bases: 7. The CDR3 runs to 16 residues. The CDR3 nucleotides are TGTGCCAGCAGCCTCACTAGCGGGATGGGCTACAATGAGCAGTTCTTC. Amino acid sequence: CASSLTSGMGYNEQFF.

This clonotype was counted a few times. The rearrangement joins TRBV18 to TRBJ1-4; 7 bases are a match to TRBD1. V lost 6 bases, J lost 5 bases, and 9 bases stayed unmatched. Per the germline V gene, CDR1 is KGHSH and CDR2 is LQKENI. The CDR3 is 15 amino acids. The CDR3, as DNA: TGTGCCAGCTCGCGAGACAGGGCCCCCAATGAAAAACTGTTTTTT. This sequence encodes CASSRDRAPNEKLFF.

This clonotype was seen more than once but under ten times. V is TRBV7-2 and J is TRBJ2-7, with 9 bases aligning to TRBD2. Germline trimming cut 5 bases from V and 7 bases from J; bases unmatched to any gene: 6. The CDR3 totals 13 residues. Germline V gene sequence: CDR1 SGHTA, CDR2 FQGNSA. The CDR3 region is CASSPSGNGEQYF. The CDR3 coding sequence is TGTGCCAGCAGCCCTAGCGGGAATGGGGAGCAGTACTTC. Complete variable domain (other parts from reference TRBV7-2 and TRBJ2-7): GAGVSQSPSNKVTEKGKDVELRCDPISGHTALYWYRQSLGQGLEFLIYFQGNSAPDKSGLPSDRFSAERTGGSVSTLTIQRTQQEDSAVYLCASSPSGNGEQYFGPGTRLTVT.

This clonotype was detected a few times. The V call is TRBV10-3, the J call TRBJ2-1, with TRBD1 as a possible D gene (7 bases). The CDR3 has 14 amino acids. The germline V gene encodes CDR1 ENHRY and CDR2 SYGVKD. Trimming left V 9 bases short and J 8 bases short, with 20 bases between. The CDR3 region has the DNA TGTGCCATAACAGGTGGAGGGGGCAGCGATGAGCAGTTCTTC. This encodes CAITGGGGSDEQFF.

The chain uses TRBV30 and TRBJ1-2, with 7 bases matching TRBD1. Germline trimming cut 2 bases from V and 5 bases from J; bases unmatched to any gene: 8. Germline loops: CDR1 GTSNPN, CDR2 SVGIG (reference sequence). The CDR3 runs 14 residues. CDR3 residues: CAWSLLGGSYGYTF. CDR3 bases: TGTGCCTGGAGTCTTCTAGGGGGCAGTTATGGCTACACCTTC.

J is TRBJ2-2 and V is TRBV7-3; D is possibly TRBD2 (7 bases). There are 18 residues in the CDR3. Per germline, CDR1 SGHTA and CDR2 FQGTGA. Trimming shortened V by 5 bases and J by 7 bases, and 26 bases separated the two germline ends. This chain's CDR3 is CASSPDGVGGQFHGELFF. DNA of the CDR3: TGTGCCAGCAGCCCAGATGGAGTGGGGGGGCAATTTCACGGGGAGCTGTTTTTT.